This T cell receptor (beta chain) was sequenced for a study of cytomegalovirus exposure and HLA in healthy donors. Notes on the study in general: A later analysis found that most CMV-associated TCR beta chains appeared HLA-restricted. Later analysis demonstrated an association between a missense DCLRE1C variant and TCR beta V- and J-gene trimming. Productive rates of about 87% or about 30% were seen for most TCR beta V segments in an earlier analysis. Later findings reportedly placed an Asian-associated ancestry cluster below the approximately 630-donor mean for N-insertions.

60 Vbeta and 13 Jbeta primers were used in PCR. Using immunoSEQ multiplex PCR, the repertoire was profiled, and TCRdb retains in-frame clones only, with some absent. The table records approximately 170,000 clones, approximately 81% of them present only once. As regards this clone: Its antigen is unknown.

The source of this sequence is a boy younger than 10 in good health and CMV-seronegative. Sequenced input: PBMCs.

In DNA, the CDR3 is TGTGCCATCAGTGAGTCGAGTAGTCTAGCGGGGGCCCTTGAGCAGTTCTTC. Its translation: CAISESSSLAGALEQFF. The chain employs TRBV10-3 and TRBJ2-1, with 10 nucleotides matching TRBD2. The V gene's germline CDR1 is ENHRY and CDR2 SYGVKD. This CDR3 comprises 17 residues. V was pared by 0 bases and J by 9 bases, with 11 bases of the junction left unmatched.